This T cell receptor (beta chain) was observed in a study of T cells in Graves' hyperthyroidism and ophthalmopathy. Amplification of TCR beta CDR3 regions used RNA as the template. When the TCR CDR3 underwent first-round RT-PCR, the HTBI primer set was used. One entry per CDR3 protein, called by TCRdb with MiXCR from the multiplex PCR reads. The sample lists 250,000 or so distinct CDR3 sequences, 12% to 15% seen once, with around 30% in the top ten. Study observations and caveats: In validation, the model predicted ophthalmopathy. These predictions came a median about 6.5 months before onset.

The germline gives CDR1 DFQATT, CDR2 SNEGSKA (reference sequence). CDR3 size: 14 residues. V was shortened by 2 bases and J by 2 bases, with 13 bases between the two germline ends. In this sample, this clonotype turned up many times. Its antigen is not identified. The sample was blood. The chain is built from TRBV20-1 and TRBJ2-7; D ambiguous. This TCR was recovered from a woman in her forties or fifties with Graves' hyperthyroidism that later progressed to Graves' ophthalmopathy. The DNA of the CDR3 is TGCAGTGCTAGAACGGCGGAGCCCCCCTACGAGCAGTACTTC. This translates into CSARTAEPPYEQYF.